These T cell receptor beta chains were read from a single sample in a study of blood T cell repertoires in COVID-19. Generated by immunoSEQ multiplex PCR, the TCRdb table keeps only in-frame clones and is missing some. The data contain 180,000 or so clones, 90% of them singletons. Input material: peripheral blood. The source of these receptors is a man between 50 and 59 years old with acute or convalescent COVID-19. Both conserved end residues are part of each CDR3. D genes are given only for firm matches. A clone size is listed for some rows: how often the clone was seen (once, few, many), or a class if it is expanded.

j_call clone_size v_call d_call cdr3_nt cdr3_aa
TRBJ1-3 . TRBV18 . TGTGCCAGCTCACCCGGCGGGGGCTCTGGAAACACCATATATTTT CASSPGGGSGNTIYF
TRBJ1-1 . TRBV6-2/TRBV6-3 . TGTGCCAGCAGTTCCCGACACCTACAGGGATTCTCCTCTGAAGCTTTCTTT CASSSRHLQGFSSEAFF
TRBJ1-1 . TRBV6-5 . TGTGCCAGCAGTCGGATAGCACCGAACACTGAAGCTTTCTTT CASSRIAPNTEAFF
TRBJ2-5 . TRBV10-3 TRBD1 TGTGCCATCATCTCCAGGACAGGTTACCAAGAGACCCAGTACTTC CAIISRTGYQETQYF
TRBJ1-5 . TRBV6-1 . TGTGCCAGCAGTGAACAGTTGGCAGGTGGGCCCCAGCATTTT CASSEQLAGGPQHF
TRBJ2-2 . TRBV2 . TGTGCCAGCAGTGAGGTTTACCCCGGGGCCGGGGAGCTGTTTTTT CASSEVYPGAGELFF
TRBJ2-2 . TRBV9 TRBD2 TGTGCCAGCAGCGTCAGCGGGGGGGCCGCCGGGGAGCTGTTTTTT CASSVSGGAAGELFF
TRBJ2-7 . TRBV2 . TGTGCCAGCAGAACTAGCTACGAGCAGTACTTC CASRTSYEQYF
TRBJ1-4 . TRBV19 . TGTGCCAGTAGTATAAGCGGGGGCTTTACTGAAAAACTGTTTTTT CASSISGGFTEKLFF
TRBJ2-5 once TRBV27 TRBD1 TGTGCCAGCAGTTTATCGGGACAGGGCTATGGGGCCCACCAAGAGACCCAGTACTTC CASSLSGQGYGAHQETQYF
TRBJ2-1 . TRBV24-1 TRBD1 TGTGCCACCAGTGAGGGGGACAGGGGAGATGAGCAGTTCTTC CATSEGDRGDEQFF
TRBJ2-7 few TRBV27 TRBD1 TGTGCCAGCAGTCTGCGGACAGGGGCGAAACACGAGCAGTACTTC CASSLRTGAKHEQYF
TRBJ2-4 . TRBV6-1 . TGTGCCAGCAGTGAATCTTGGTCGACGGCAGGGATTAACATTCAGTACTTC CASSESWSTAGINIQYF
TRBJ1-5 . TRBV30 TRBD1 TGTGCCTGGAGTCGGACAGGGAGTTTTGGCGGCAATCAGCCCCAGCATTTT CAWSRTGSFGGNQPQHF
TRBJ2-2 . TRBV18 . TGTGCCAGCTCCTCCTTCAATGCGGACACCGGGGAGCTGTTTTTT CASSSFNADTGELFF
TRBJ2-1 . TRBV27 TRBD1 TGTGCCAGCAGGAAAGGGCGGGGACAGGGGAGCGATGAGCAGTTCTTC CASRKGRGQGSDEQFF
TRBJ2-7 . TRBV29-1 . TGCAGCGTTATACATTCGGGGGAGCAGTACTTC CSVIHSGEQYF
TRBJ2-5 . TRBV5-4 TRBD2 TGTGCCAGCAGCCCCGGGGGGGGGCGTGGGGAGACCCAGTACTTC CASSPGGGRGETQYF
TRBJ2-4 . TRBV5-6 . TGTGCCAGCAGCTTGGGACAGGTTGACATTCAGTACTTC CASSLGQVDIQYF
TRBJ2-1 . TRBV5-1 . TGCGCCAGCAGCTTGGAGGCTACAGGGAAGTTAAGAAATGAGCAGTTCTTC CASSLEATGKLRNEQFF
TRBJ2-5 once TRBV10-3 . TGTGCCACCGCCCCGGGGGGCCGCAGTGAGACCCAGTACTTC CATAPGGRSETQYF
TRBJ2-5 . TRBV30 . TGTGCCTGGAGCCTAAACTCCCCCCAAGAGACCCAGTACTTC CAWSLNSPQETQYF